Below, 10 T cell receptor beta chains from the same sample are listed, as sequenced in a study of blood T cell repertoires in COVID-19. Measured with immunoSEQ multiplex PCR; TCRdb has only the in-frame clones, and not every one. The repertoire holds 300,000 to 450,000 clones, with 88% as singletons. The sequencing input was PBMCs or T cells enriched from blood (not recorded which). These receptors all come from a young woman who had recovered from COVID-19.

This chain joins TRBV19 and TRBJ2-1; weak D call: TRBD2 (5 bases). This CDR3 comprises 13 residues. Deletions cut 3 bases from V and 5 bases from J, with 8 bases between. CDR1 is LNHDA and CDR2 is SQIVND in the germline V gene (reference sequence). CDR3 loop: CASSIFGNNEQFF. The CDR3 coding sequence is TGTGCCAGTAGTATTTTCGGGAACAATGAGCAGTTCTTC.

The V gene is TRBV5-1, the J gene TRBJ2-5; D possibly corresponds to TRBD1 (6 bases). CDR3 length: 15 amino acids. Germline values: CDR1 SGHRS, CDR2 YFSETQ. V lost 1 base to trimming and J lost 2 bases, with 12 bases between them. The CDR3 DNA sequence: TGCGCCAGCAGCTTGCCCGGGACACTACAAGAGACCCAGTACTTC. This sequence encodes CASSLPGTLQETQYF. The entire variable domain, with the rest obtained from reference TRBV5-1 and TRBJ2-5, is as follows: KAGVTQTPRYLIKTRGQQVTLSCSPISGHRSVSWYQQTPGQGLQFLFEYFSETQRNKGNFPGRFSGRQFSNSRSEMNVSTLELGDSALYLCASSLPGTLQETQYFGPGTRLLVL.

In its sample, this clone was seen once. V is TRBV4-1 and J is TRBJ1-2; D is perhaps TRBD1 (6 bases). The germline CDR1 and CDR2 sequences are MGHRA and YSYEKL. Trimming pared 0 bases from V and 7 bases from J, leaving 15 bases between. This CDR3 comprises 15 residues. The CDR3 sequence is CASSQDQGSFSGYTF. Written as DNA, the CDR3 is TGCGCCAGCAGCCAAGATCAGGGGTCCTTCTCTGGCTACACCTTC.

The chain is built from TRBV9 and TRBJ1-1; D gene unclear. Trimming shortened V by 0 bases and J by 1 base, and 10 bases separated the two germline ends. The CDR3 has 15 residues. Germline V gives CDR1 SGDLS, CDR2 YYNGEE. DNA for the CDR3: TGTGCCAGCAGCGTAGCTACTGGGAGGAACACTGAAGCTTTCTTT. This sequence encodes CASSVATGRNTEAFF.

This sequence joins TRBV7-2 and TRBJ1-1; 7 bases match TRBD1. Germline values: CDR1 SGHTA, CDR2 FQGNSA. With 6 bases clipped from V and 7 bases from J, the junction kept 8 bases outside the gene matches. The CDR3 is made up of 13 amino acids. CDR3 in DNA: TGTGCCAGCAGAGGACAGGACTCCTTTGAAGCTTTCTTT. It specifies CASRGQDSFEAFF.

This chain connects TRBV30 to TRBJ2-2; 9 bases align to TRBD2. This CDR3 has 16 amino acids. The germline V gene encodes CDR1 GTSNPN and CDR2 SVGIG (reference sequence). V was clipped by 0 bases and J by 11 bases; unmatched bases: 13. The CDR3 spells CAWSVQWRGGQIELFF. As DNA, the CDR3 is TGTGCCTGGAGTGTACAGTGGCGGGGGGGCCAGATCGAGCTGTTTTTT.

The V gene is TRBV5-1, the J gene TRBJ1-1; possibly TRBD1 for D (5 bases). Trimming cost V 4 bases and J 6 bases, with 19 bases left between them. Germline assignment: CDR1 SGHRS and CDR2 YFSETQ. The CDR3 loop spans 15 amino acids. The CDR3 region is CASSPTGGREAEAFF. The CDR3 coding sequence is TGCGCCAGCAGCCCCACCGGTGGCAGGGAGGCTGAAGCTTTCTTT.

This chain connects TRBV6-5 to TRBJ1-2, with D perhaps TRBD1 (5 bases). V shed 6 bases and J shed 6 bases, with 14 bases lying between them. The CDR3 extends over 13 amino acids. From germline, CDR1 is MNHEY and CDR2 SVGAGI. The CDR3 spells CASSQGPGNGYTF. CDR3 DNA sequence: TGTGCCAGCAGCCAAGGGCCAGGGAATGGCTACACCTTC.

This clone was counted only a few times. The chain employs TRBV18 and TRBJ2-6, with a weak D call TRBD2 (5 bases). Trimming took 5 bases from V and 2 from J, leaving 10 bases between them. The CDR3 has 15 residues. The germline gives CDR1 KGHSH, CDR2 LQKENI. This CDR3 is CASSVRAPGANVLTF. CDR3 nucleotides: TGTGCCAGCTCAGTGCGGGCCCCTGGGGCCAACGTCCTGACTTTC.

V and J are TRBV7-2 and TRBJ1-1; 8 bases match TRBD1. The length of the CDR3 is 18 residues. V was clipped by 4 bases and J by 1 base; unmatched bases: 14. From germline, CDR1 is SGHTA and CDR2 FQGNSA. The CDR3 is CASSYRTGQYFANTEAFF. CDR3 in DNA: TGTGCCAGCAGCTATCGGACAGGGCAATACTTCGCGAACACTGAAGCTTTCTTT.